The source of this T cell receptor beta chain is a study of follicular helper T cells after annual influenza vaccination. The wider study: After each seasonal flu vaccination, blood came on days 0, 7 and 28.

Clones were sequenced by immunoSEQ multiplex PCR, and TCRdb holds only the in-frame ones, with some missing. The sample has roughly 9,800 clones; 70% to 90% are singletons. Broader study findings: Successive annual vaccinations recalled a recurrent oligoclonal ICOS+CD38+ cTfh response with influenza-specific clonotypes. Change in circulating plasmablasts correlated with ICOS+CD38+ cTfh clonality change.

CDR1 and CDR2 from the germline V gene are SEHNR and FQNEAQ (reference sequence). This CDR3 spans 16 amino acids. The V gene lost 3 bases and the J gene lost 5 bases, with 19 bases spanning the gap. Note on this clone: What it recognizes is unknown.

Regarding time point: 2015-2016 season, 7 days after influenza vaccination. No donor had influenza vaccine in the prior 6 months; all lived in the community. The chain couples TRBV7-9 to TRBJ1-1; maybe TRBD1 (5 bases). The specimen was CXCR5+ CD38- circulating T follicular helper cells from blood, collected 7 days after influenza vaccination. As to subset: circulating Tfh, non-naive CD4+CXCR5+PD-1+ (ICOS+CD38+ or ICOS-CD38-). This clonotype originated in an adult who received the influenza vaccine. CDR3 residues: CASSFFRTLRGTEAFF. The CDR3 nucleotides are TGTGCCAGCAGCTTCTTTAGGACACTCAGAGGTACTGAAGCTTTCTTT.